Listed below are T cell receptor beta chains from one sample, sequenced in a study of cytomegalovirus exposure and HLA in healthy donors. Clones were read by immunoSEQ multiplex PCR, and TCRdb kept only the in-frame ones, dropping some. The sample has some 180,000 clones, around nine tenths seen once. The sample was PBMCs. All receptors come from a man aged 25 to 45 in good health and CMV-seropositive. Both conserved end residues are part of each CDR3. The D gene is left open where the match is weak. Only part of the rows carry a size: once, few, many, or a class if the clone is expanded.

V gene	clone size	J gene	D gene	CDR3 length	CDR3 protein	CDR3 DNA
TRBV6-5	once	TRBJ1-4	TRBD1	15	CASSPRTGLNEKLFF	TGTGCCAGCAGTCCGAGGACAGGCCTTAATGAAAAACTGTTTTTT
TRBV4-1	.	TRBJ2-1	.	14	CASKATDSLNEQFF	TGCGCCAGCAAAGCAACGGACAGTTTGAATGAACAGTTCTTC
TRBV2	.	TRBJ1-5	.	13	CASSEGSNQPQHF	TGTGCCAGCAGTGAGGGGAGCAATCAGCCCCAGCATTTT
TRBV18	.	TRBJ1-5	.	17	CASSPISPGRSNQPQHF	TGTGCCAGCTCACCAATTTCTCCAGGGCGCAGCAATCAGCCCCAGCATTTT
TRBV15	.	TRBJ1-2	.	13	CATSEGGNYGYTF	TGTGCCACCAGCGAGGGAGGAAACTATGGCTACACCTTC
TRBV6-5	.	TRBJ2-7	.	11	CASIWASQQYF	TGTGCCAGCATTTGGGCATCCCAGCAGTACTTC
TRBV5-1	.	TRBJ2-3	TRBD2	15	CASRTSGALPDTQYF	TGCGCCAGCAGAACTAGCGGGGCCCTACCAGATACGCAGTATTTT
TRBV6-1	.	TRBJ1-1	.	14	CASSDLTVNTEAFF	TGTGCCAGCAGTGACTTGACAGTGAACACTGAAGCTTTCTTT
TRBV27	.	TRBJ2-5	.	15	CASWPMGVTKETQYF	TGTGCCAGCTGGCCAATGGGGGTTACGAAAGAGACCCAGTACTTC
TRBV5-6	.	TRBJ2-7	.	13	CASSSDNSYEQYF	TGTGCCAGCAGTTCGGACAACTCCTACGAGCAGTACTTC
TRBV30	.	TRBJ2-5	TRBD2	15	CAWSPRTSGQETQYF	TGTGCCTGGAGCCCCCGGACTAGCGGACAAGAGACCCAGTACTTC
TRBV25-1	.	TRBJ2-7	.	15	CASSAVRDTPYEQYF	TGTGCCAGCAGTGCCGTTCGGGACACTCCCTACGAGCAGTACTTC
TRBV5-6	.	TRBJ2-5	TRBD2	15	CASSLSPLAEETQYF	TGTGCCAGCAGCTTGTCTCCCCTAGCGGAAGAGACCCAGTACTTC
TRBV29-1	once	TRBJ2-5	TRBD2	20	CSVDSGGGTNKDGTQETQYF	TGCAGCGTTGATTCCGGTGGGGGGACTAATAAAGACGGGACCCAAGAGACCCAGTACTTC
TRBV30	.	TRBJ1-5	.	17	CAWSTRGRSWGNQPQHF	TGTGCCTGGAGTACTCGGGGACGGAGCTGGGGAAATCAGCCCCAGCATTTT
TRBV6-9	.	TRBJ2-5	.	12	CASGGAAETQYF	TGTGCCAGCGGAGGGGCTGCAGAGACCCAGTACTTC
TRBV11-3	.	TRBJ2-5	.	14	CASSLRTSEETQYF	TGTGCCAGCAGCCTCCGGACCAGCGAGGAGACCCAGTACTTC
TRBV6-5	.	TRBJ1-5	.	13	CASSQQLAQPQHF	TGTGCCAGCAGTCAGCAGCTGGCTCAGCCCCAGCATTTT
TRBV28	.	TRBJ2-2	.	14	CASSFRGVVEELFF	TGTGCCAGCAGTTTCCGTGGGGTCGTAGAGGAGCTGTTTTTT
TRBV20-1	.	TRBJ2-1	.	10	CSARNWEQFF	TGCAGTGCCAGAAATTGGGAGCAGTTCTTC
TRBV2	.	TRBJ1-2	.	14	CASDPSGGQWGYTF	TGTGCCAGCGACCCCTCGGGGGGCCAATGGGGCTACACCTTC
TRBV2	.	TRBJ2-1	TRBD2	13	CASTSGIYNEQFF	TGTGCCAGTACTAGCGGTATCTACAATGAGCAGTTCTTC
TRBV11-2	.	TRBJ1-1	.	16	CASSSPAAGVGTEAFF	TGTGCCAGCAGCTCCCCCGCGGCGGGAGTAGGGACTGAAGCTTTCTTT
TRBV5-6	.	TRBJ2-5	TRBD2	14	CASSRLAIQETQYF	TGTGCCAGCAGCCGACTAGCGATCCAAGAGACCCAGTACTTC
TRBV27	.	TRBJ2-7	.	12	CASSLWGREQYF	TGTGCCAGCAGTTTGTGGGGGCGCGAGCAGTACTTC
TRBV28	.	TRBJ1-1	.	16	CASSLASTGLNTEAFF	TGTGCCAGCAGTTTAGCCTCAACAGGGTTGAACACTGAAGCTTTCTTT
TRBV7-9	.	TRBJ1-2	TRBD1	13	CASSLEGALGYTF	TGTGCCAGCAGCTTAGAGGGGGCACTAGGCTACACCTTC
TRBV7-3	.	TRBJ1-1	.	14	CASRRGAGNTEAFF	TGTGCCAGCAGGAGAGGGGCTGGAAACACTGAAGCTTTCTTT
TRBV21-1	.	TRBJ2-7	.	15	CASSNAAGQSYEQYF	TGTGCCAGCAGCAACGCGGCGGGCCAGTCCTACGAGCAGTACTTC
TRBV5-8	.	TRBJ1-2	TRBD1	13	CASSLSGTGGYTF	TGTGCCAGCAGCCTTTCCGGGACAGGAGGCTACACCTTC
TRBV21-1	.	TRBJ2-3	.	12	CASSSRSDTQYF	TGTGCCAGCAGCTCGCGGTCAGATACGCAGTATTTT
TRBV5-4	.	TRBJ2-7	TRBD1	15	CASSLPGTEDYEQYF	TGTGCCAGCAGCTTGCCCGGGACAGAAGACTACGAGCAGTACTTC
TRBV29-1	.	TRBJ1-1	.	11	CSAWDDTEAFF	TGCAGCGCCTGGGATGACACTGAAGCTTTCTTT
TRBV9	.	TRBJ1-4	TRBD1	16	CASSVGGGTTNEKLFF	TGTGCCAGCAGCGTAGGAGGGGGCACCACTAATGAAAAACTGTTTTTT
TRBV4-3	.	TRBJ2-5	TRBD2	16	CASSPLGGGDQETQYF	TGCGCCAGCAGCCCTCTCGGCGGGGGGGACCAAGAGACCCAGTACTTC
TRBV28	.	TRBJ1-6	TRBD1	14	CASSPGTANSPLHF	TGTGCCAGTTCACCCGGGACAGCGAATTCACCCCTCCACTTT
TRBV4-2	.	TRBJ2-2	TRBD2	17	CASSRPGLAGGAGELFF	TGTGCCAGCAGCCGCCCGGGACTAGCGGGAGGTGCCGGGGAGCTGTTTTTT
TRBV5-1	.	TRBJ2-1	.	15	CASSLMDILVDEQFF	TGCGCCAGCAGCTTGATGGATATACTAGTTGACGAGCAGTTCTTC
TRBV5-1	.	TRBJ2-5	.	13	CASSPNSRETQYF	TGCGCCAGCAGCCCAAACTCGCGAGAGACCCAGTACTTC
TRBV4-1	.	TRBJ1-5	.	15	CASSPRVTGYQPQHF	TGCGCCAGCAGTCCAAGGGTGACAGGTTATCAGCCCCAGCATTTT
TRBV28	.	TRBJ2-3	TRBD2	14	CASSLAGVIDTQYF	TGTGCCAGCAGCTTAGCGGGAGTGATAGATACGCAGTATTTT
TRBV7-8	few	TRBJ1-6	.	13	CASRDGYNSPLHF	TGTGCCAGCAGGGACGGCTATAATTCACCCCTCCACTTT
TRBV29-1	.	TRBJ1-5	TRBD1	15	CSVVPGGSGNQPQHF	TGCAGCGTTGTCCCAGGGGGTTCGGGCAATCAGCCCCAGCATTTT
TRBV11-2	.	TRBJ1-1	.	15	CASSPPGTVNTEAFF	TGTGCCAGCAGCCCCCCCGGGACCGTGAACACTGAAGCTTTCTTT
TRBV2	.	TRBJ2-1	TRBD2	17	CASSHRSGTSGNNEQFF	TGTGCCAGCAGCCACAGATCCGGGACTAGCGGGAACAATGAGCAGTTCTTC
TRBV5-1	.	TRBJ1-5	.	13	CASSLGENQPQHF	TGCGCCAGTTCGCTAGGCGAGAATCAGCCCCAGCATTTT
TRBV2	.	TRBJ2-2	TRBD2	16	CASSEWVLADSGELFF	TGTGCCAGCAGTGAATGGGTCCTAGCGGATTCCGGGGAGCTGTTTTTT
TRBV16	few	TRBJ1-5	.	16	CASSHVYDSGNQPQHF	TGTGCCAGCAGCCACGTCTACGACAGCGGCAATCAGCCCCAGCATTTT
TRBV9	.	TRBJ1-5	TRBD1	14	CASSVGTGVQPQHF	TGTGCCAGCAGCGTTGGGACAGGGGTACAGCCCCAGCATTTT
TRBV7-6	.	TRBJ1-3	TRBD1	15	CASSIDRGSGNTIYF	TGTGCCAGCAGTATAGACAGGGGTAGTGGAAACACCATATATTTT
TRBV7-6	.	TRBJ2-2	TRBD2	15	CASSLLAGDTGELFF	TGTGCCAGCAGCTTACTAGCGGGAGACACCGGGGAGCTGTTTTTT
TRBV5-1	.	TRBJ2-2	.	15	CASRRDPPNTGELFF	TGCGCCAGCAGGCGGGACCCCCCGAACACCGGGGAGCTGTTTTTT
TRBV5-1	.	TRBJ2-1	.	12	CASSGSYNEQFF	TGCGCCAGCAGCGGATCCTACAATGAGCAGTTCTTC
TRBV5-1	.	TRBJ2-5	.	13	CASMFAVQETQYF	TGCGCCAGCATGTTCGCAGTACAAGAGACCCAGTACTTC